What follows are 27 T cell receptor beta chains derived from one specimen sequenced in a study of cytomegalovirus exposure and HLA in healthy donors. A multiplex PCR was run with 60 Vbeta primers and 13 Jbeta primers. Here immunoSEQ multiplex PCR was the method, and the copy in TCRdb shows in-frame clones only, minus some. This listing includes about 130,000 clones. Source material: PBMCs. These receptors came from a man aged 18 to 29 in good health and CMV-seronegative.

The chain carries TRBV11-2 and TRBJ1-2, with D tentatively TRBD1 (6 bases). Germline CDR1 is SGHAT and CDR2 is FQNNGV. V lost 1 base and J lost 6, with 9 bases in between. The CDR3 has 13 amino acids. The CDR3 region is CASSLVGGDGYTF. CDR3 in DNA: TGTGCCAGCAGCTTAGTAGGGGGGGATGGCTACACCTTC.

The chain is built from TRBV27 and TRBJ2-1, with 9 positions matching TRBD1. CDR1 is MNHEY and CDR2 is SMNVEV in the germline V gene (reference sequence). The CDR3 covers 13 residues. Trimming cost V 4 bases and J 12 bases; bases outside gene matches: 7. CDR3 nucleotides: TGTGCCAGCAGTTGGGACAGGGTCGGTGGGCAGTTCTTC. Amino acid sequence: CASSWDRVGGQFF.

The J gene is TRBJ2-1, the V gene TRBV19; 8 bases align to TRBD1. The CDR3 loop spans 18 amino acids. The germline CDR1 and CDR2 sequences are LNHDA and SQIVND (reference sequence). J was trimmed by 7 bases and V by 3 bases; bases with no gene match: 17. The CDR3 bases are TGTGCCAGTAGTATGGGGAGAACTCGACAGGGGATTTTTAATGAGCAGTTCTTC. It codes for CASSMGRTRQGIFNEQFF.

The J gene is TRBJ1-2, the V gene TRBV6-5; 8 nucleotides align to TRBD1. This CDR3 spans 13 amino acids. V was clipped by 5 bases and J by 8 bases; unmatched bases: 7. CDR1 MNHEY and CDR2 SVGAGI come from the germline V gene. CDR3 in amino acids: CASSETGARGYTF. The CDR3 nucleotides are TGTGCCAGCAGTGAGACAGGGGCCCGAGGCTACACCTTC.

The chain couples TRBV5-1 to TRBJ2-5; TRBD2 is a possible D gene (5 bases). V lost 0 bases and J lost 5, with 14 bases in between. Per the germline V gene, CDR1 is SGHRS and CDR2 is YFSETQ. The CDR3 consists of 15 residues. Here the CDR3 DNA reads TGCGCCAGCAGCTTGGAAGGGAGCGAAGGCGAGACCCAGTACTTC. This translates into CASSLEGSEGETQYF.

The CDR3 spells CATARDRGPGELFF. The CDR3 DNA sequence: TGTGCCACCGCGAGGGACAGGGGCCCCGGGGAGCTGTTTTTT. The chain combines TRBV10-3 with TRBJ2-2, with 10 bases lining up with TRBD1. This CDR3 is built from 14 residues. Germline CDR1 ENHRY, CDR2 SYGVKD. With V trimmed by 10 bases and J by 6 bases, 8 bases remained unmatched.

The V and J genes are TRBV2 and TRBJ2-7; TRBD2 matches at 13 bases. This CDR3 comprises 17 residues. V lost 4 bases, J lost 7 bases, and 13 bases stayed unmatched. Per the germline V gene, CDR1 is SNHLY and CDR2 is FYNNEI. Here the CDR3 DNA reads TGTGCCAGCAGTGCCGGACTAGCGGGAGAGTATTTGCGGGAGCAGTACTTC. Translated, it gives CASSAGLAGEYLREQYF.

This chain links TRBV5-1 with TRBJ2-1; D remains unclear. V shed 4 bases and J shed 6 bases, with 11 bases lying between them. From germline, CDR1 is SGHRS and CDR2 YFSETQ. The CDR3 loop spans 13 amino acids. The CDR3 DNA reads as TGCGCCAGCAGCCGCCCCCCAGGCAATGAGCAGTTCTTC. Its protein is CASSRPPGNEQFF.

This chain joins TRBV11-3 and TRBJ2-7; D remains ambiguous. CDR3 length equals 12 residues. Trimming stripped 0 bases from V and 6 bases from J, with 6 bases between. The germline gives CDR1 SGHNT, CDR2 YENEEA. This chain's CDR3 is CASSLDLSEQYF. In DNA, the CDR3 is TGTGCCAGCAGCTTAGATCTGAGCGAGCAGTACTTC.

The gene calls are TRBV30 and TRBJ1-1; 8 bases map to TRBD1. The CDR3 is 14 amino acids. Germline-derived CDR1 and CDR2 are GTSNPN and SVGIG (reference sequence). V shed 0 bases and J 4 bases; nucleotides not matched to a gene: 4. CDR3: CAWSVLQGGTEAFF. CDR3 DNA: TGTGCCTGGAGTGTACTACAGGGGGGCACTGAAGCTTTCTTT.

The chain joins TRBV4-1 to TRBJ1-2, with 11 nucleotides matching TRBD1. The CDR3 runs to 16 residues. Germline assignment: CDR1 MGHRA and CDR2 YSYEKL. The V gene end was trimmed by 2 bases and the J gene end by 7 bases; junction bases not matched to a gene: 9. The CDR3 nucleotides read TGCGCCAGCAGCCAAAACCCGGGACAGGGGGTCTCTGGCTACACCTTC. Amino acid sequence: CASSQNPGQGVSGYTF.

The chain joins TRBV5-1 to TRBJ2-3; perhaps TRBD2 as D (6 bases). V lost 0 bases and J lost 3, with 11 bases in between. The V gene's germline CDR1 is SGHRS and CDR2 YFSETQ. The CDR3 runs 15 residues. As DNA, the CDR3 is TGCGCCAGCAGCTTGGCGGGAGCTCTAACAGATACGCAGTATTTT. It yields the protein CASSLAGALTDTQYF.

The chain uses TRBV7-6 and TRBJ1-2; possibly TRBD1 for D (6 bases). V lost 0 bases to trimming and J lost 8 bases, with 10 bases between them. Germline-derived CDR1 and CDR2 are SGHVS and FNYEAQ. The CDR3 has 13 amino acids. CDR3 DNA sequence: TGTGCCAGCAGCTTAGCGTGGGACAAAGGCTACACCTTC. Its protein is CASSLAWDKGYTF.

The V gene is TRBV19, the J gene TRBJ1-5; possibly TRBD1 for D (5 bases). This CDR3 has 16 amino acids. Germline V gives CDR1 LNHDA, CDR2 SQIVND (reference sequence). V dropped 0 bases and J dropped 4 bases, with 13 bases sitting between them. The DNA for the CDR3 is TGTGCCAGTAGTATAGATCTGGCAGGGATTAATCAGCCCCAGCATTTT. This encodes CASSIDLAGINQPQHF.

V usage is TRBV4-1 and J usage is TRBJ2-5, with a weak D call TRBD1 (6 bases). Trimming removed 3 bases at V and 2 bases at J, with 19 bases between. There are 17 residues in the CDR3. Germline V gene sequence: CDR1 MGHRA, CDR2 YSYEKL. The CDR3 loop is CASSHTDPRDKQETQYF. In nucleotides, the CDR3 is TGCGCCAGCAGCCATACCGATCCCCGGGACAAACAAGAGACCCAGTACTTC.

The rearrangement links TRBV29-1 to TRBJ1-3; a possible D gene is TRBD1 (5 bases). Germline-derived CDR1 and CDR2 are SQVTM and ANQGSEA. V lost 0 bases, J lost 7 bases, and 7 bases lay in between. This CDR3 comprises 12 residues. In DNA, the CDR3 is TGCAGCGTTGAAGAGACAGCTAACACCATATATTTT. It codes for CSVEETANTIYF.

CDR3 region: CASSLPLNTGELFF. The CDR3 bases are TGTGCCAGCAGCTTGCCCCTAAACACCGGGGAGCTGTTTTTT. The chain uses TRBV7-9 and TRBJ2-2, with D unclear. This CDR3 contains 14 residues. CDR1 is SEHNR, CDR2 FQNEAQ, per germline (reference sequence). V was clipped by 3 bases and J by 2 bases, with 7 bases between them.

The chain uses TRBV28 and TRBJ2-1, with 9 bases identical to TRBD1. This CDR3 is 15 amino acids long. The V and J ends lost 4 bases and 6 bases, in that order; junction bases with no gene match: 7. Germline CDR1 is MDHEN and CDR2 is SYDVKM. The DNA of the CDR3 is TGTGCCAGCAGTTCCCCGGGACAGGGTGGCAATGAGCAGTTCTTC. Amino acid sequence: CASSSPGQGGNEQFF.

The chain links TRBV30 to TRBJ2-1, with 7 nucleotides matching TRBD2. With 1 base clipped from V and 0 bases from J, the junction kept 6 bases outside the gene matches. CDR3 size: 16 residues. Germline-derived CDR1 and CDR2 are GTSNPN and SVGIG (reference sequence). This chain's CDR3 is CAWSGWGGSSYNEQFF. CDR3 in DNA: TGTGCCTGGAGTGGGTGGGGCGGGAGCTCCTACAATGAGCAGTTCTTC.

This rearrangement joins TRBV29-1 to TRBJ1-2; 8 bases match TRBD1. Germline lookup yields CDR1 SQVTM and CDR2 ANQGSEA. J was trimmed by 1 base and V by 4 bases; bases with no gene match: 2. The CDR3 is made up of 13 amino acids. CDR3 in DNA: TGCAGCGTTGGACAGGGGAGTAACTATGGCTACACCTTC. This encodes CSVGQGSNYGYTF.

The chain is built from TRBV9 and TRBJ2-7; 14 bases map to TRBD2. This CDR3 region has 15 residues. V trimming: 4 bases; J trimming: 3 bases; junction bases outside the gene matches: 3. Per the germline V gene, CDR1 is SGDLS and CDR2 is YYNGEE. The CDR3 protein is CASSLGTSGSYEQYF. As DNA, the CDR3 is TGTGCCAGCAGCCTGGGGACTAGCGGGAGCTACGAGCAGTACTTC.

The rearrangement joins TRBV5-6 to TRBJ1-1; D call uncertain. This CDR3 is built from 15 residues. Germline V gene data show CDR1 as SGHDT and CDR2 as YYEEEE. Between the trimmed V and J ends, which lost 3 bases and 4 bases, there was a span of 16 bases. The CDR3 nucleotides read TGTGCCAGCAGCTCACCCGGGGTCTGGGGCACTGAAGCTTTCTTT. Its translation is CASSSPGVWGTEAFF.

The genes are TRBV29-1 and TRBJ1-2; possible D gene TRBD1, 5 bases. The CDR3 has 14 amino acids. V lost 0 bases to trimming and J lost 0 bases, with 8 bases between them. Germline V gene sequence: CDR1 SQVTM, CDR2 ANQGSEA. The CDR3 region is CSVEDRASNYGYTF. CDR3 in DNA: TGCAGCGTTGAAGACAGGGCCTCTAACTATGGCTACACCTTC. Drawing the rest from reference TRBV29-1 and TRBJ1-2, the complete variable domain is SAVISQKPSRDICQRGTSLTIQCQVDSQVTMMFWYRQQPGQSLTLIATANQGSEATYESGFVIDKFPISRPNLTFSTLTVSNMSPEDSSIYLCSVEDRASNYGYTFGSGTRLTVV.

The chain carries TRBV30 and TRBJ2-6; TRBD1 agrees at 11 bases. The CDR3 has 17 amino acids. CDR1 is GTSNPN and CDR2 is SVGIG in the germline V gene (reference sequence). The V and J ends lost 8 bases and 0 bases, in that order; junction bases with no gene match: 9. CDR3 residues: CARTSGTGGSGANVLTF. For the CDR3, the DNA is TGTGCCAGGACCTCCGGGACAGGGGGCTCTGGGGCCAACGTCCTGACTTTC.

The genes are TRBV10-2 and TRBJ2-7, with D unresolved. Deletions cut 2 bases from V and 4 bases from J, with 6 bases between. The CDR3 totals 12 residues. Germline CDR1 and CDR2: WSHSY and SAAADI. In DNA, the CDR3 is TGCGCCAGCAGTGAGATTTCTTACGAGCAGTACTTC. It is translated as CASSEISYEQYF.

The gene calls are TRBV4-1 and TRBJ2-4; 11 bases match TRBD2. Germline CDR1 reads MGHRA; CDR2 reads YSYEKL. V was clipped by 0 bases and J by 6 bases; unmatched bases: 1. The CDR3 consists of 15 residues. The chain's CDR3 is CASSQDGTSGNIQYF. CDR3 coding DNA: TGCGCCAGCAGCCAAGATGGGACTAGCGGAAACATTCAGTACTTC.

The rearrangement uses TRBV7-6 and TRBJ2-2; D unresolved. Germline CDR1 is SGHVS and CDR2 is FNYEAQ. V was shortened by 5 bases and J by 6 bases, with 4 bases between the two germline ends. The length of the CDR3 is 11 residues. The CDR3 protein is CASSPPGELFF. CDR3 DNA sequence: TGTGCCAGCAGCCCTCCCGGGGAGCTGTTTTTT.